One and the same sample provided the 10 T cell receptor beta chains below, sequenced in a study of cytomegalovirus exposure and HLA in healthy donors. Primers: 60 Vbeta forward and 13 Jbeta reverse. Sequenced by immunoSEQ multiplex PCR; TCRdb stores in-frame clones only, minus some. The sample consists of about 150,000 clones, around 75% of them appearing once. Sequencing was done on a sample of PBMCs. Source of these receptors: a woman aged 18-30 years in good health and CMV-seronegative.

The count of this clone is one. At one end, the junction sequence differs from germline, possibly due to a read error. This chain connects TRBV7-9 to TRBJ2-7; TRBD1 is a possible D gene (5 bases). The CDR3 covers 15 residues. Germline V lookup: CDR1 SEHNR, CDR2 FQNEAQ (reference sequence). The CDR3 loop is CSSSLPVTDRYEQYF. The CDR3 DNA follows: TGTTCCAGCAGCTTACCGGTGACAGACCGATACGAGCAGTACTTC.

The chain links TRBV30 to TRBJ1-1, with TRBD1 as a possible D gene (5 bases). The CDR3 covers 16 residues. CDR1 and CDR2 (germline): GTSNPN, SVGIG (reference sequence). Trimming took off 1 base at V and 3 bases at J, with 18 bases between the two ends. CDR3 protein: CAWSGRIGPGDTEAFF. The CDR3 nucleotides are TGTGCCTGGAGTGGCCGAATAGGCCCGGGGGACACTGAAGCTTTCTTT.

The chain combines TRBV21-1 with TRBJ1-1; the table's D call TRBD1 went unverified against the DNA. TRBV21-1 is designated a pseudogene. The CDR3 contains 17 residues. CDR3 bases: TGTGCCAGCAGCTCAAAAATGAGGCAGGGGGCGAACACTGAAGCTTTCTTT. It specifies CASSSKMRQGANTEAFF.

The rearrangement joins TRBV18 to TRBJ2-5; D gene ambiguous. Trimming pared 5 bases from V and 3 bases from J, leaving 10 bases between. Germline V gives CDR1 KGHSH, CDR2 LQKENI. This CDR3 has 13 residues. CDR3 sequence reads: CASSEFVKETQYF. CDR3 DNA: TGTGCCAGCTCAGAGTTCGTGAAAGAGACCCAGTACTTC. The entire variable domain, with the rest obtained from reference TRBV18 and TRBJ2-5, is as follows: NAGVMQNPRHLVRRRGQEARLRCSPMKGHSHVYWYRQLPEEGLKFMVYLQKENIIDESGMPKERFSAEFPKEGPSILRIQQVVRGDSAAYFCASSEFVKETQYFGPGTRLLVL.

This clone was seen a handful of times. V and J are TRBV7-6 and TRBJ2-1, with TRBD2 identical over 14 bases. The germline V gene has CDR1 SGHVS and CDR2 FNYEAQ. V lost 6 bases, J lost 6 bases, and 10 bases stayed unmatched. This CDR3 is 17 amino acids long. CDR3: CASSTPGLAGERNEQFF. The DNA of the CDR3 is TGTGCCAGCAGTACACCGGGACTAGCGGGAGAACGCAATGAGCAGTTCTTC.

This clone has a handful of counts. The chain uses TRBV5-4 and TRBJ2-5, with D unresolved. Trimming shortened V by 0 bases and J by 2 bases, and 14 bases separated the two germline ends. Germline values: CDR1 SGHNT, CDR2 YYREEE (reference sequence). The CDR3 has 16 residues. The CDR3 here is CASSLAGRARQETQYF. CDR3 nucleotides: TGTGCCAGCAGCTTGGCAGGTCGTGCGAGACAAGAGACCCAGTACTTC.

This CDR3 is CAWTGWTEAFF. The CDR3 region has the DNA TGTGCCTGGACAGGGTGGACTGAAGCTTTCTTT. The chain combines TRBV30 with TRBJ1-1, with D possibly being TRBD1 (5 bases). The CDR3 has 11 amino acids. Germline V gene sequence: CDR1 GTSNPN, CDR2 SVGIG (reference sequence). The V end was cut by 4 bases, the J end by 5 bases, with 8 bases between.

This clone was observed a few times. The chain employs TRBV15 and TRBJ2-7; no reliable D call. Per germline, CDR1 LNHNV and CDR2 YYDKDF (reference sequence). The V end was cut by 3 bases, the J end by 3 bases, with 9 bases between. The CDR3 totals 13 residues. The CDR3 sequence: CATSSVIYYEQYF. The CDR3 bases are TGTGCCACCAGCAGTGTAATATACTACGAGCAGTACTTC. The full variable domain, completed using reference TRBV15 and TRBJ2-7, is DAMVIQNPRYQVTQFGKPVTLSCSQTLNHNVMYWYQQKSSQAPKLLFHYYDKDFNNEADTPDNFQSRRPNTSFCFLDIRSPGLGDTAMYLCATSSVIYYEQYFGPGTRLTVT.

The chain has TRBV4-2 and TRBJ2-7, with D possibly TRBD2 on 7 matching bases. With 0 bases removed from V and 3 bases from J, the gap between germline ends came to 15 bases. From germline, CDR1 is LGHNA and CDR2 YNFKEQ. This CDR3 has 16 amino acids. CDR3 amino acids: CASSQEGAGANYEQYF. CDR3 DNA: TGTGCCAGCAGCCAAGAGGGGGCGGGGGCAAACTACGAGCAGTACTTC.

The sample holds a few counts of this clone. The rearrangement links TRBV29-1 to TRBJ2-2, with D possibly being TRBD1 (5 bases). Germline V gene data show CDR1 as SQVTM and CDR2 as ANQGSEA. The CDR3 is 13 residues long. The germline V and J ends were trimmed by 7 bases and 4 bases, with 13 bases remaining between them. For the CDR3, the DNA is TGCAGCGCGGGTAAACAGGTCACCGGGGAGCTGTTTTTT. As protein: CSAGKQVTGELFF.